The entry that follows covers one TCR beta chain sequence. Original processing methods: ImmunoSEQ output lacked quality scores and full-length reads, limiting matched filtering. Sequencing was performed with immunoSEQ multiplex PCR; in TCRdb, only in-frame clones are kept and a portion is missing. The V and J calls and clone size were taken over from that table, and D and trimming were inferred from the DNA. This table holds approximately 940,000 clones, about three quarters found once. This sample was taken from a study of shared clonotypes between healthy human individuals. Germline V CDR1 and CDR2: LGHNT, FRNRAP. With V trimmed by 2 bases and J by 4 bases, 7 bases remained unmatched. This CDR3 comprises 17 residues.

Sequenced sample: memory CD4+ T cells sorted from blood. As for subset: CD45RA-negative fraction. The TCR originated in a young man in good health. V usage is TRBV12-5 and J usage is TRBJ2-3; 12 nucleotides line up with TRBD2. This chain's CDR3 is CASGLTRTSGGPDTQYF. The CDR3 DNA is TGTGCTAGTGGTTTGACCCGCACTAGCGGGGGGCCAGATACGCAGTATTTT.